This is a list of T cell receptor beta chains from one sample in a study of regulatory T cells in long-lasting Graves disease. TCRdb redid the calling of the multiplex PCR reads with MiXCR, one entry per CDR3 protein. The sample holds about 470,000 distinct CDR3 sequences, 20% to 25% seen once. Sequenced here: peripheral blood mononuclear cells (PBMCs), sampled when the disease was refractory, from a patient treated with antithyroid drugs. Receptor source: a female donor with Graves disease. The CDR3 runs from the conserved cysteine through the conserved F or W. Fields, in order: J gene, clone size, D gene, V gene, CDR3 protein, CDR3 DNA. A D gene is named only where the DNA matches it firmly. Where a row states a size, it is once, few, many or the class of an expanded clone; other rows omit it.

J: TRBJ2-1
size: .
D: .
V: TRBV5-1
CDR3: CASSSPASEQFF
DNA: TGCGCCAGCAGCTCCCCAGCTAGTGAGCAGTTCTTC

J: TRBJ1-1
size: many
D: .
V: TRBV11-2
CDR3: CASTIWNTEAFF
DNA: TGTGCCAGCACGATATGGAACACTGAAGCTTTCTTT

J: TRBJ2-7
size: many
D: TRBD1
V: TRBV28
CDR3: CASRDRGRRNEQYF
DNA: TGTGCCAGCAGGGACAGGGGGCGAAGGAACGAGCAGTACTTC

J: TRBJ1-5
size: many
D: .
V: TRBV6-5
CDR3: CASSLDLGSHQPQHF
DNA: TGTGCCAGCAGTTTGGATTTGGGGTCTCATCAGCCCCAGCATTTT

J: TRBJ2-2
size: many
D: TRBD2
V: TRBV5-1
CDR3: CASSWWTSGPTTNTGELFF
DNA: TGCGCCAGCAGCTGGTGGACTAGCGGACCCACCACGAACACCGGGGAGCTGTTTTTT

J: TRBJ2-7
size: few
D: TRBD2
V: TRBV20-1
CDR3: CSARDPAGGQYEQYF
DNA: TGCAGTGCTAGAGATCCTGCGGGAGGGCAATACGAGCAGTACTTC

J: TRBJ2-5
size: .
D: .
V: TRBV12-3/TRBV12-4
CDR3: CASRSGPEGETQYF
DNA: TGTGCCAGCAGATCAGGCCCCGAGGGGGAGACCCAGTACTTC

J: TRBJ1-1
size: many
D: .
V: TRBV27
CDR3: CASSRQNTEAFF
DNA: TGTGCCAGCAGTCGGCAGAACACTGAAGCTTTCTTT

J: TRBJ2-7
size: once
D: .
V: TRBV29-1
CDR3: CSAEDGNSGTYEQYF
DNA: TGCAGCGCTGAAGATGGGAATAGCGGAACCTACGAGCAGTACTTC

J: TRBJ2-7
size: few
D: TRBD1
V: TRBV27
CDR3: CASSTETGSYVGEQYF
DNA: TGTGCCAGCAGTACCGAGACAGGGTCGTATGTCGGGGAGCAGTACTTC

J: TRBJ1-1
size: few
D: .
V: TRBV6-1
CDR3: CASSEVFGQNTEAFF
DNA: TGTGCCAGCAGTGAAGTGTTCGGGCAGAACACTGAAGCTTTCTTT

J: TRBJ2-7
size: .
D: .
V: TRBV4-2
CDR3: CASSQLQDSYEQYF
DNA: TGTGCCAGCAGCCAATTACAGGACAGCTACGAGCAGTACTTC

J: TRBJ2-7
size: many
D: .
V: TRBV12-3/TRBV12-4
CDR3: CASSFLAQALIYEQYF
DNA: TGTGCCAGCAGTTTCTTAGCACAGGCACTTATCTACGAGCAGTACTTC

J: TRBJ2-7
size: many
D: .
V: TRBV28
CDR3: CASSLPGAYEQYF
DNA: TGTGCCAGCAGTCTCCCAGGGGCCTACGAGCAGTACTTC

J: TRBJ2-2
size: many
D: .
V: TRBV28
CDR3: CASSFWPGELFF
DNA: TGTGCCAGCAGTTTTTGGCCCGGGGAGCTGTTTTTT

J: TRBJ1-5
size: many
D: .
V: TRBV6-2/TRBV6-3
CDR3: CASSYMDSYSNQPQHF
DNA: TGTGCCAGCAGTTACATGGACAGCTATAGCAATCAGCCCCAGCATTTT

J: TRBJ2-5
size: many
D: .
V: TRBV6-1
CDR3: CASRPETKPLLETQYF
DNA: TGTGCCAGCAGACCAGAGACCAAGCCTCTACTGGAGACCCAGTACTTC

J: TRBJ2-7
size: few
D: TRBD2
V: TRBV10-3
CDR3: CAIESGREREQYF
DNA: TGTGCCATTGAAAGCGGGAGGGAACGCGAGCAGTACTTC

J: TRBJ2-7
size: few
D: TRBD2
V: TRBV3-1
CDR3: CASSHLTGTSGIYEQYF
DNA: TGTGCCAGCAGCCATTTGACCGGGACTAGCGGGATATACGAGCAGTACTTC

J: TRBJ2-7
size: .
D: .
V: TRBV19
CDR3: CASRSRGPYEQYF
DNA: TGTGCCAGCAGATCCCGGGGCCCCTACGAGCAGTACTTC

J: TRBJ2-2
size: .
D: .
V: TRBV4-1
CDR3: CASSQPATNRDTGELFF
DNA: TGCGCCAGCAGCCAACCCGCCACGAACCGGGACACCGGGGAGCTGTTTTTT

J: TRBJ2-7
size: .
D: TRBD2
V: TRBV11-2
CDR3: CASSLGLAGDRQYF
DNA: TGTGCCAGCAGCTTAGGCCTAGCGGGAGACAGGCAGTACTTC

J: TRBJ1-2
size: .
D: .
V: TRBV11-3
CDR3: CASSFCVTLNYGYTF
DNA: TGTGCCAGCAGCTTTTGCGTCACTCTTAACTATGGCTACACCTTC

J: TRBJ2-7
size: few
D: TRBD2
V: TRBV3-1
CDR3: CASSPHLAGASLEQYF
DNA: TGTGCCAGCAGCCCACATCTAGCGGGAGCGTCCCTCGAGCAGTACTTC

J: TRBJ1-1
size: .
D: TRBD1
V: TRBV29-1
CDR3: CSGWTGMNTEAFF
DNA: TGCAGCGGGTGGACAGGGATGAACACTGAAGCTTTCTTT

J: TRBJ2-7
size: many
D: .
V: TRBV29-1
CDR3: CSVASADRGQYF
DNA: TGCAGCGTGGCTAGCGCCGACCGAGGGCAGTACTTC

J: TRBJ2-1
size: .
D: .
V: TRBV29-1
CDR3: CSVKGLENEQFF
DNA: TGCAGCGTTAAAGGGCTAGAAAATGAGCAGTTCTTC

J: TRBJ1-2
size: many
D: .
V: TRBV3-1
CDR3: CASSQVRQSGYTF
DNA: TGTGCCAGCAGCCAAGTAAGACAGAGTGGCTACACCTTC

J: TRBJ2-5
size: few
D: TRBD2
V: TRBV7-9
CDR3: CASSDPGLAGRETQYF
DNA: TGTGCCAGCAGCGACCCGGGACTAGCGGGACGGGAGACCCAGTACTTC

J: TRBJ2-3
size: .
D: .
V: TRBV14
CDR3: CASSHIVDTQYF
DNA: TGTGCCAGCAGCCATATAGTGGATACGCAGTATTTT

J: TRBJ2-7
size: .
D: .
V: TRBV27
CDR3: CASSLFGVSSYEQYF
DNA: TGTGCCAGCAGTTTATTCGGGGTGAGCTCCTACGAGCAGTACTTC

J: TRBJ1-2
size: .
D: TRBD1
V: TRBV4-1
CDR3: CASSSDRVNNYGYTF
DNA: TGCGCCAGCAGTTCCGACAGGGTAAATAACTATGGCTACACCTTC

J: TRBJ2-2
size: .
D: TRBD2
V: TRBV3-1
CDR3: CASSQDFTGGLGGELFF
DNA: TGTGCCAGCAGCCAAGACTTCACCGGGGGGTTAGGCGGGGAGCTGTTTTTT

J: TRBJ1-4
size: many
D: .
V: TRBV28
CDR3: CASQLRAKLFF
DNA: TGTGCCAGTCAGCTGAGGGCCAAACTGTTTTTT

J: TRBJ2-3
size: once
D: TRBD1
V: TRBV19
CDR3: CASQQTGGTDTQYF
DNA: TGTGCCAGTCAACAAACAGGGGGCACAGATACGCAGTATTTT

J: TRBJ2-5
size: few
D: .
V: TRBV27
CDR3: CASSLSPFAETQYF
DNA: TGTGCCAGCAGTTTAAGCCCCTTTGCAGAGACCCAGTACTTC

J: TRBJ1-2
size: few
D: .
V: TRBV20-1
CDR3: CSANRGNYGYTF
DNA: TGCAGTGCTAATCGCGGAAACTATGGCTACACCTTC

J: TRBJ2-3
size: few
D: .
V: TRBV7-2
CDR3: CASSPRRTDTQYF
DNA: TGTGCCAGCAGCCCCCGGCGGACAGATACGCAGTATTTT

J: TRBJ1-5
size: .
D: .
V: TRBV20-1
CDR3: CSARAWEQPQHF
DNA: TGCAGTGCCCGAGCCTGGGAACAGCCCCAGCATTTT

J: TRBJ2-1
size: few
D: .
V: TRBV11-2
CDR3: CASSGDRTFNEQFF
DNA: TGTGCCAGCAGCGGAGACCGGACCTTTAATGAGCAGTTCTTC

J: TRBJ2-1
size: .
D: TRBD2
V: TRBV7-9
CDR3: CASSLAGLAGGAYNEQFF
DNA: TGTGCCAGCAGCTTAGCGGGACTAGCGGGAGGGGCCTACAATGAGCAGTTCTTC

J: TRBJ2-7
size: many
D: TRBD1
V: TRBV7-3
CDR3: CASSLNQGAYYEQYF
DNA: TGTGCCAGCAGCTTAAATCAGGGGGCGTACTACGAGCAGTACTTC

J: TRBJ2-7
size: .
D: .
V: TRBV5-4
CDR3: CASSLDRGYPYEQYF
DNA: TGTGCCAGCAGCTTAGACCGGGGGTACCCCTACGAGCAGTACTTC

J: TRBJ2-7
size: many
D: .
V: TRBV7-2
CDR3: CASSRRVNSPYEQYF
DNA: TGTGCCAGCAGCAGGCGGGTCAACAGCCCCTACGAGCAGTACTTC

J: TRBJ1-6
size: many
D: .
V: TRBV7-2
CDR3: CASSFSGGGISPLHF
DNA: TGTGCCAGCAGCTTTTCAGGCGGAGGGATTTCACCCCTCCACTTT

J: TRBJ2-2
size: few
D: TRBD2
V: TRBV6-5
CDR3: CASSYRGLVAGELFF
DNA: TGTGCCAGCAGTTACCGGGGACTAGTGGCCGGGGAGCTGTTTTTT

J: TRBJ2-7
size: many
D: .
V: TRBV20-1
CDR3: CSANRDKDYEQYF
DNA: TGCAGTGCTAACCGGGACAAAGACTACGAGCAGTACTTC

J: TRBJ2-7
size: .
D: .
V: TRBV7-3
CDR3: CASTPQRAYEQYF
DNA: TGTGCCAGCACGCCCCAACGCGCCTACGAGCAGTACTTC

J: TRBJ1-1
size: few
D: TRBD1
V: TRBV5-8
CDR3: CASSPGQVMEDTEAFF
DNA: TGTGCCAGCAGCCCGGGACAGGTTATGGAGGACACTGAAGCTTTCTTT

J: TRBJ2-2
size: many
D: .
V: TRBV2
CDR3: CASSDGSNTGELFF
DNA: TGTGCCAGCAGTGATGGCTCAAACACCGGGGAGCTGTTTTTT

J: TRBJ2-2
size: many
D: TRBD1
V: TRBV27
CDR3: CASSLTTGPNTGELFF
DNA: TGTGCCAGCAGTCTAACGACAGGGCCCAACACCGGGGAGCTGTTTTTT

J: TRBJ2-7
size: few
D: TRBD1
V: TRBV5-1
CDR3: CASSPRDRVSYEQYF
DNA: TGCGCCAGCAGCCCCCGGGACAGGGTTTCCTACGAGCAGTACTTC

J: TRBJ1-1
size: many
D: .
V: TRBV20-1
CDR3: CSARGGPQTTEAFF
DNA: TGCAGTGCTAGGGGGGGCCCTCAAACCACTGAAGCTTTCTTT

J: TRBJ2-7
size: many
D: .
V: TRBV28
CDR3: CASSLSLSPEQYF
DNA: TGTGCCAGCAGTTTATCTCTATCCCCCGAGCAGTACTTC